The rows below give T cell receptor beta chains drawn from one sample of a study of cytotoxic CD8 clonotypes in ibrutinib-treated CLL. Clones were read by immunoSEQ multiplex PCR, and TCRdb kept only the in-frame ones, dropping some. Seen here are roughly 200,000 clones, about two thirds observed once, and the top ten hold roughly 13%. The sequencing used PBMCs, collected after 24 months of ibrutinib treatment. Every receptor here comes from a human donor with chronic lymphocytic leukemia. Both conserved end residues are part of each CDR3. D genes are given only for firm matches. Some rows mark clone size as missing; the rest say once, few, many or name a class of expanded clone.

d_gene: .
v_gene: TRBV29-1
j_gene: TRBJ1-2
abundance: .
CDR3aa: CSVDRGQLSVGYTF
CDR3nt: TGCAGCGTTGACCGGGGGCAGCTATCCGTAGGCTACACCTTC

d_gene: .
v_gene: TRBV9
j_gene: TRBJ2-3
abundance: .
CDR3aa: CASSVGTALFTDTQYF
CDR3nt: TGTGCCAGCAGCGTAGGTACCGCACTCTTCACAGATACGCAGTATTTT

d_gene: TRBD1
v_gene: TRBV25-1
j_gene: TRBJ2-2
abundance: .
CDR3aa: CASSNTGGGGELFF
CDR3nt: TGTGCCAGCAGCAACACAGGGGGCGGCGGGGAGCTGTTTTTT

d_gene: .
v_gene: TRBV4-3
j_gene: TRBJ1-1
abundance: .
CDR3aa: CASSQDNVPNTEAFF
CDR3nt: TGCGCCAGCAGCCAAGATAACGTCCCGAACACTGAAGCTTTCTTT

d_gene: TRBD2
v_gene: TRBV7-2
j_gene: TRBJ2-7
abundance: .
CDR3aa: CASSFLAGAYEQYF
CDR3nt: TGTGCCAGCAGCTTCTTAGCGGGAGCCTACGAGCAGTACTTC

d_gene: TRBD2
v_gene: TRBV28
j_gene: TRBJ2-7
abundance: .
CDR3aa: CASRLGLAGSYEQYF
CDR3nt: TGTGCCAGCAGACTTGGGTTAGCGGGCTCCTACGAGCAGTACTTC

d_gene: .
v_gene: TRBV4-2
j_gene: TRBJ2-1
abundance: .
CDR3aa: CASGLLGNGEQFF
CDR3nt: TGTGCCAGCGGACTCCTGGGGAACGGTGAGCAGTTCTTC

d_gene: .
v_gene: TRBV6-5
j_gene: TRBJ1-5
abundance: .
CDR3aa: CASSSRINQPQHF
CDR3nt: TGTGCCAGCAGTTCACGGATTAATCAGCCCCAGCATTTT

d_gene: .
v_gene: TRBV6-1
j_gene: TRBJ2-4
abundance: .
CDR3aa: CASSDWSGIAKNIQYF
CDR3nt: TGTGCCAGCAGTGACTGGTCGGGAATAGCCAAAAACATTCAGTACTTC

d_gene: .
v_gene: TRBV25-1
j_gene: TRBJ2-5
abundance: .
CDR3aa: CASSIPGLQETQYF
CDR3nt: TGTGCCAGCAGTATCCCAGGGCTACAAGAGACCCAGTACTTC

d_gene: .
v_gene: TRBV30
j_gene: TRBJ1-3
abundance: .
CDR3aa: CAWSKGQGGNGNTIYF
CDR3nt: TGTGCCTGGAGCAAAGGGCAGGGCGGGAATGGAAACACCATATATTTT

d_gene: TRBD2
v_gene: TRBV4-2
j_gene: TRBJ2-5
abundance: .
CDR3aa: CASSQASGRADETQYF
CDR3nt: TGTGCCAGCAGCCAAGCTAGCGGGAGGGCCGATGAGACCCAGTACTTC

d_gene: .
v_gene: TRBV7-8
j_gene: TRBJ2-3
abundance: .
CDR3aa: CASSLATYTDTQYF
CDR3nt: TGTGCCAGCAGCTTAGCGACCTACACAGATACGCAGTATTTT

d_gene: .
v_gene: TRBV15
j_gene: TRBJ2-3
abundance: .
CDR3aa: CATSRRGSADRTDTQYF
CDR3nt: TGTGCCACCAGCAGAAGGGGGTCCGCCGATCGCACAGATACGCAGTATTTT

d_gene: TRBD2
v_gene: TRBV19
j_gene: TRBJ2-7
abundance: .
CDR3aa: CASSISLAGVYEQYF
CDR3nt: TGTGCCAGTAGTATCTCTCTAGCGGGAGTTTACGAGCAGTACTTC

d_gene: TRBD1
v_gene: TRBV2
j_gene: TRBJ1-2
abundance: few
CDR3aa: CANQGETLTGRSGYTF
CDR3nt: TGTGCCAACCAAGGAGAGACACTGACAGGGCGGAGTGGCTACACCTTC

d_gene: TRBD1
v_gene: TRBV30
j_gene: TRBJ1-2
abundance: .
CDR3aa: CAWSPPGQEGYYGYTF
CDR3nt: TGTGCCTGGAGTCCCCCGGGACAGGAGGGATACTATGGCTACACCTTC

d_gene: .
v_gene: TRBV5-3
j_gene: TRBJ2-7
abundance: .
CDR3aa: CARSLDSEQYF
CDR3nt: TGTGCCAGAAGCTTGGACAGCGAGCAGTACTTC

d_gene: TRBD2
v_gene: TRBV18
j_gene: TRBJ2-1
abundance: few
CDR3aa: CASSPGLAGLLYNEQFF
CDR3nt: TGTGCCAGCTCACCAGGACTAGCGGGACTCCTCTACAATGAGCAGTTCTTC

d_gene: .
v_gene: TRBV4-1
j_gene: TRBJ2-3
abundance: .
CDR3aa: CASSRGQDDTDTQYF
CDR3nt: TGCGCCAGCAGCCGAGGGCAGGATGACACAGATACGCAGTATTTT

d_gene: .
v_gene: TRBV30
j_gene: TRBJ1-1
abundance: .
CDR3aa: CARNRVGLNTEAFF
CDR3nt: TGTGCCAGGAACAGGGTGGGCCTGAACACTGAAGCTTTCTTT

d_gene: .
v_gene: TRBV27
j_gene: TRBJ2-7
abundance: .
CDR3aa: CASSQQTTAYEQYF
CDR3nt: TGTGCCAGCAGCCAACAGACTACCGCCTACGAGCAGTACTTC

d_gene: TRBD1
v_gene: TRBV18
j_gene: TRBJ1-2
abundance: few
CDR3aa: CASSPRGDSATF
CDR3nt: TGTGCCAGCTCACCACGGGGGGACAGTGCTACCTTC

d_gene: .
v_gene: TRBV7-2
j_gene: TRBJ1-1
abundance: .
CDR3aa: CASSLVSTEAFF
CDR3nt: TGTGCCAGCAGCTTAGTCAGCACTGAAGCTTTCTTT

d_gene: .
v_gene: TRBV10-3
j_gene: TRBJ2-7
abundance: .
CDR3aa: CAISGRLTSYEQYF
CDR3nt: TGTGCCATCAGTGGCCGACTTACTTCCTACGAGCAGTACTTC

d_gene: .
v_gene: TRBV28
j_gene: TRBJ2-3
abundance: .
CDR3aa: CASSFLNAKSSTDTQYF
CDR3nt: TGTGCCAGCAGTTTCCTGAACGCCAAGAGCAGCACAGATACGCAGTATTTT